Shown below are 31 T cell receptor beta chains from a single sample sequenced in a study of blood T cells in healthy people across ages. Through a sample-barcoded 5' primer and a J-beta primer mix, a second PCR was run for about 6 to 11 cycles. TCRdb redid the calling of the 5' RACE reads with MiXCR, one entry per CDR3 protein. The table lists 550,000 to 650,000 distinct CDR3 sequences, approximately 30% of them singletons, with around 16% in the top ten. Source material: blood. The receptors shown here come from a woman of 80 years or more in good health.

This clonotype was found a few times. The chain employs TRBV6-5 and TRBJ1-5, with 7 bases lining up with TRBD1. CDR3 size: 18 residues. The junction had 10 bases not matched to a gene; V was cut back by 0 bases and J by 2 bases. Germline assignment: CDR1 MNHEY and CDR2 SVGAGI. CDR3 DNA sequence: TGTGCCAGCAGTTACTCGAAATTGAGGGGGCGCGGCAATCAGCCCCAGCATTTT. Protein sequence: CASSYSKLRGRGNQPQHF.

This clonotype has just one count. This chain uses TRBV25-1 with TRBJ1-2; TRBD1 agrees at 8 bases. J gave up 6 bases and V 5 bases, and 5 bases lay outside the gene matches. This CDR3 contains 13 residues. Germline lookup yields CDR1 MGHDK and CDR2 SYGVNS. The CDR3 region is CASSLTGADGYTF. The DNA for the CDR3 is TGTGCCAGCAGTCTGACAGGGGCGGATGGCTACACCTTC.

J is TRBJ1-5 and V is TRBV7-9; 7 bases line up with TRBD1. Losses at the gene ends were 5 bases for V and 9 bases for J; bases not matched to a gene: 10. Per the germline V gene, CDR1 is SEHNR and CDR2 is FQNEAQ (reference sequence). The CDR3 is 14 amino acids. CDR3 loop: CASSKDREDRPQHF. The CDR3 nucleotides are TGTGCCAGCAGCAAAGACAGGGAGGATCGGCCCCAGCATTTT.

This clonotype was detected a few times. The V call is TRBV18, the J call TRBJ1-1, with D possibly TRBD1 on 6 matching bases. CDR1 KGHSH and CDR2 LQKENI come from the germline V gene. The CDR3 runs 12 residues. The V gene lost 4 bases and the J gene lost 4 bases, with 7 bases spanning the gap. In nucleotides, the CDR3 is TGTGCCAGCTCACGAGGGGGCACTGAAGCTTTCTTT. It encodes CASSRGGTEAFF.

The J gene is TRBJ1-1, the V gene TRBV6-1, with 8 bases matching TRBD1. The length of the CDR3 is 14 residues. Germline assignment: CDR1 MNHNS and CDR2 SASEGT. Trimming cost V 5 bases and J 4 bases; bases outside gene matches: 6. The CDR3, as DNA: TGTGCCAGCAGTAGGGACAGGTCCGTCACTGAAGCTTTCTTT. As protein: CASSRDRSVTEAFF.

As regards this clonotype: This may be a read error, as it is one base from a much larger clone. The chain carries TRBV6-1 and TRBJ2-7, with a tentative D call TRBD2 (5 bases). Germline assignment: CDR1 MNHNS and CDR2 SASEGT. Trimming stripped 3 bases from V and 7 bases from J, with 16 bases between. This CDR3 has 14 residues. The CDR3 spells CASSEIREYNEQYF. DNA of the CDR3: TGTGCCAGCAGTGAGATCCGGGAATACAATGAGCAGTACTTC.

The rearrangement joins TRBV5-1 to TRBJ1-5; the D is unclear. V lost 7 bases to trimming and J lost 3 bases, with 17 bases between them. The germline CDR1 and CDR2 sequences are SGHRS and YFSETQ. The CDR3 runs to 15 residues. The CDR3 loop reads CASSQNSGINQPQHF. The CDR3 DNA is TGCGCCAGCTCGCAGAACAGTGGAATCAATCAGCCCCAGCATTTT.

Comment on this clonotype: Since a much larger clone is just one base distant, this may be a read error. This chain joins TRBV30 and TRBJ2-4; D may be TRBD1 (6 bases). The J call is uncertain, as TRBJ2-7 better fits the DNA end. The CDR3 loop spans 15 amino acids. Germline loops: CDR1 GTSNPN, CDR2 SVGIG (reference sequence). CDR3 DNA sequence: TGTGCCCGGAGTCCTCCACTGACAGGTTCCTACGAGCAGTACTTC. Amino acids: CARSPPLTGSYEQYF.

With regard to this clonotype: Compared with germline, one end of the junction differs, possibly owing to a read error. This chain uses TRBV5-1 with TRBJ1-6, with D maybe TRBD1 (5 bases). CDR1 is SGHRS, CDR2 YFSETQ, per germline. The CDR3 runs 16 residues. The CDR3 region has the DNA TGCGCCGGCAGCTTGGGGCAGCACTCCTATAATTCACCCCTCCACTTT. Translated: CAGSLGQHSYNSPLHF.

This clonotype occurred many times. The J gene is TRBJ1-2, the V gene TRBV6-6; D is uncertain. This CDR3 is 16 amino acids long. Per the germline V gene, CDR1 is MNHNY and CDR2 is SVGAGI (reference sequence). The V and J ends lost 5 bases and 4 bases respectively, with 20 bases between them. Written as DNA, the CDR3 is TGTGCCAGCAGTCAAATCAGATCCGGGCCGGGCTATGGCTACACCTTC. Translating it yields CASSQIRSGPGYGYTF.

A word on this clonotype: A junction boundary mismatches the germline segment, possibly from a read error. This rearrangement joins TRBV11-1 to TRBJ2-5; D is ambiguous. The germline gives CDR1 SGHAT, CDR2 FQDESV (reference sequence). CDR3 size: 13 residues. The CDR3 region has the DNA TGTGTCAGCAGCCTCGGTGGGGTGGAGACCCAGTACTTC. The encoded protein is CVSSLGGVETQYF.

Details on this clonotype: Since a much larger clone is just one base distant, this may be a read error. This chain uses TRBV28 with TRBJ2-4; 7 nucleotides line up with TRBD1. After removal of 8 bases from V and 15 bases from J, the junction contained 16 bases not matched to a gene. The CDR3 has 13 residues. Germline CDR1 is MDHEN and CDR2 is SYDVKM. The CDR3 protein is CASSGTVTYERYF. The CDR3 nucleotides read TGTGCCAGCTCCGGGACAGTGACCTACGAGCGGTACTTC.

Many counts were recorded for this clonotype. The chain uses TRBV7-9 and TRBJ1-2, with 11 bases matching TRBD1. Unmatched junction bases numbered 7, after V lost 5 bases and J lost 5 bases. The CDR3 sequence is 15 residues long. CDR1 and CDR2 (germline): SEHNR, FQNEAQ (reference sequence). The CDR3 DNA follows: TGTGCCAGCAGCCGTGGACAGGGGGCGTGGTATGGCTACACCTTC. This gives the protein CASSRGQGAWYGYTF. The full variable domain, completed using reference TRBV7-9 and TRBJ1-2, is DTGVSQNPRHKITKRGQNVTFRCDPISEHNRLYWYRQTLGQGPEFLTYFQNEAQLEKSRLLSDRFSAERPKGSFSTLEIQRTEQGDSAMYLCASSRGQGAWYGYTFGSGTRLTVV.

This clonotype was detected many times. The chain employs TRBV9 and TRBJ2-5; 10 bases agree with TRBD2. V shed 2 bases, J shed 1 base, and the junction held 5 bases outside the gene matches. Germline values: CDR1 SGDLS, CDR2 YYNGEE. This CDR3 is 16 amino acids long. As DNA, the CDR3 is TGTGCCAGCAGCGTTCAAGCGGGGGGGCCCCAAGAGACCCAGTACTTC. Residues: CASSVQAGGPQETQYF.

The gene calls are TRBV28 and TRBJ1-5; D possibly corresponds to TRBD1 (5 bases). Trimming took 4 bases from V and 0 from J, leaving 10 bases between them. This CDR3 region has 15 residues. Germline CDR1 and CDR2: MDHEN and SYDVKM. CDR3 sequence: CASSSDTYSNQPQHF. CDR3 bases: TGTGCCAGCAGTTCGGACACTTATAGCAATCAGCCCCAGCATTTT.

Regarding this clonotype: An end of the junction differs from the germline gene, which may be a read error. The gene calls are TRBV9 and TRBJ2-3; D not resolved. This CDR3 comprises 12 residues. The germline gives CDR1 SGDLS, CDR2 YYNGEE. The CDR3 protein is CTSSTHTDTQYF. Here the CDR3 DNA reads TGTACCAGCAGCACACACACGGATACGCAGTATTTT.

This clonotype was counted ten times or more. V and J are TRBV25-1 and TRBJ2-7; D might be TRBD1 or TRBD2, each matching 5 bases. The CDR3 is 13 residues long. Germline values: CDR1 MGHDK, CDR2 SYGVNS. The V and J ends lost 5 bases and 5 bases respectively, with 13 bases between them. In DNA, the CDR3 is TGTGCCAGCAGTCTCATTGGGGACCACGAGCAGTACTTC. As protein: CASSLIGDHEQYF.

This clonotype was detected only a few times. V gene TRBV5-4 combines with J gene TRBJ1-6; no clear D. Germline loops: CDR1 SGHNT, CDR2 YYREEE (reference sequence). The V gene lost 4 bases and the J gene lost 2 bases, with 4 bases spanning the gap. The CDR3 length is 13 residues. The DNA for the CDR3 is TGTGCCAGCAGCGATCCCTATAATTCACCCCTCCACTTT. The encoded protein is CASSDPYNSPLHF.

The V and J genes are TRBV7-2 and TRBJ2-6; maybe TRBD2 (5 bases). CDR1 is SGHTA, CDR2 FQGNSA, per germline. V lost 3 bases and J 0 bases, leaving 12 bases between the germline ends. The CDR3 is 17 amino acids. The CDR3 protein is CASSFRAGVSGANVLTF. DNA of the CDR3: TGTGCCAGCAGCTTCCGGGCGGGTGTCTCTGGGGCCAACGTCCTGACTTTC.

To note about this clonotype: One base away lies a much larger clone, so this may be a sequencing read error. The chain joins TRBV7-2 to TRBJ2-1; the match to TRBD2 covers 10 bases. The J call may be mistaken, given a closer DNA end match to TRBJ2-7. Germline CDR1 reads SGHTA; CDR2 reads FQGNSA. The CDR3 sequence is 19 residues long. CDR3 in amino acids: CASSLVVLAGPRSYNEQYF. The CDR3 DNA sequence: TGTGCCAGCAGCTTAGTGGTACTAGCGGGGCCGCGCTCCTACAATGAGCAGTACTTC.

The chain recombines TRBV20-1 with TRBJ1-2; TRBD1 is a possible D gene (5 bases). CDR1 DFQATT and CDR2 SNEGSKA come from the germline V gene (reference sequence). V lost 3 bases, J lost 4 bases, and 18 bases lay in between. CDR3 length equals 15 residues. In DNA, the CDR3 is TGCAGTGCTAGTCCTCGCCCCCCAGGGATCTATGGCTACACCTTC. Residues: CSASPRPPGIYGYTF.

This clonotype was seen a few times. A much larger clone lies one base from this, so it may be a read error. This sequence joins TRBV20-1 and TRBJ2-3; possible D gene TRBD2, 7 bases. CDR1 and CDR2 from the germline V gene are DFQATT and SNEGSKA (reference sequence). This CDR3 has 15 amino acids. The V end lost 3 bases, the J end lost 3 bases, and 16 bases lay between the germline ends. The chain's CDR3 is CSASKGGVVTDTQYF. The CDR3 DNA reads TGCAGTGCTAGTAAGGGGGGGGTCGTGACAGATACGCAGTATTTT.

This clonotype was recorded a few times. This chain uses TRBV11-2 with TRBJ1-5; 7 nucleotides align to TRBD1. Per germline, CDR1 SGHAT and CDR2 FQNNGV. V dropped 8 bases and J dropped 0; count of bases not matched to a gene: 13. The CDR3 is 17 amino acids. CDR3 sequence: CASPRDSSFYSNQPQHF. Here the CDR3 DNA reads TGTGCCAGCCCCCGGGACAGTTCTTTTTATAGCAATCAGCCCCAGCATTTT. The full variable domain, its missing parts supplied by reference TRBV11-2 and TRBJ1-5, is EAGVAQSPRYKIIEKRQSVAFWCNPISGHATLYWYQQILGQGPKLLIQFQNNGVVDDSQLPKDRFSAERLKGVDSTLKIQPAKLEDSAVYLCASPRDSSFYSNQPQHFGDGTRLSIL.

This chain uses TRBV7-9 with TRBJ2-3; 14 bases are a match to TRBD2. With V trimmed by 5 bases and J by 5 bases, 6 bases remained unmatched. Germline CDR1 and CDR2: SEHNR and FQNEAQ (reference sequence). The CDR3 is 16 residues long. The CDR3 loop reads CASSIAGTSGRDTQYF. The CDR3 nucleotides read TGTGCCAGCAGCATCGCCGGGACTAGCGGGAGAGATACGCAGTATTTT.

Many counts were recorded for this clonotype. V usage is TRBV10-3 and J usage is TRBJ2-7; TRBD2 agrees at 14 bases. CDR1 is ENHRY, CDR2 SYGVKD, per germline. This CDR3 is built from 17 residues. V shed 6 bases, J shed 7 bases, and the junction held 14 bases outside the gene matches. The CDR3 is CAIRGTSGGPFREEQYF. The CDR3 coding sequence is TGTGCCATCAGGGGGACTAGCGGGGGACCTTTTCGTGAGGAGCAGTACTTC.

This clonotype was observed a few times. V and J are TRBV4-3 and TRBJ1-3; D not certain. Trimming stripped 1 base from V and 2 bases from J, with 9 bases between. CDR1 is LGHNA and CDR2 is YSLEER in the germline V gene. The CDR3 is 15 amino acids. CDR3 protein: CASSQGRNTGNTIYF. The DNA of the CDR3 is TGCGCCAGCAGCCAAGGGAGGAACACTGGAAACACCATATATTTT.

This clonotype was observed a few times. The chain couples TRBV6-1 to TRBJ2-5, with D possibly being TRBD1 (5 bases). Deletions cut 3 bases from V and 7 bases from J, with 12 bases between. This CDR3 comprises 13 residues. Germline CDR1 and CDR2: MNHNS and SASEGT. The CDR3: CASSEGRVVTQYF. CDR3 nucleotide sequence: TGTGCCAGCAGTGAGGGCAGGGTGGTGACCCAGTACTTC.

This clonotype was seen a handful of times. The V call is TRBV6-2 or TRBV6-3, the J call TRBJ1-2, with a weak D call TRBD1 (5 bases). Trimming left V 6 bases short and J 8 bases short, with 13 bases between. Per the germline V gene, CDR1 is MNHEY and CDR2 is SVGEGT. This CDR3 comprises 12 residues. The CDR3 bases are TGTGCCAGCAGCGGGACCTCCTGGGGCTACACCTTC. Translated: CASSGTSWGYTF.

This clonotype was seen a few times. The chain has TRBV30 and TRBJ1-1; D is unclear. The V end lost 6 bases, the J end lost 7 bases, and 15 bases lay between the germline ends. CDR3 length: 12 residues. Germline V gene lookup returns CDR1 GTSNPN and CDR2 SVGIG (reference sequence). CDR3 region: CACTPRENEAFF. The CDR3 DNA is TGTGCCTGTACGCCTAGGGAAAATGAAGCTTTCTTT.

This clonotype was recorded a few times. The V call is TRBV6-1, the J call TRBJ1-1; tentatively, D is TRBD1 (5 bases). The CDR3 length is 15 residues. Germline CDR1 MNHNS, CDR2 SASEGT. V lost 1 base and J lost 0, with 9 bases in between. CDR3 amino acids: CASSEGQGMNTEAFF. CDR3 nucleotides: TGTGCCAGCAGTGAAGGGCAGGGCATGAACACTGAAGCTTTCTTT.

This sequence joins TRBV6-2 or TRBV6-3 and TRBJ2-1, with a possible D match to TRBD2 (5 bases). This CDR3 region has 16 residues. From germline, CDR1 is MNHEY and CDR2 SVGEGT. V lost 5 bases and J 5 bases, leaving 19 bases between the germline ends. This CDR3 reads CASSPHTPGSDNEQFF. CDR3 DNA: TGTGCCAGCAGTCCACACACCCCGGGGTCGGACAATGAGCAGTTCTTC.